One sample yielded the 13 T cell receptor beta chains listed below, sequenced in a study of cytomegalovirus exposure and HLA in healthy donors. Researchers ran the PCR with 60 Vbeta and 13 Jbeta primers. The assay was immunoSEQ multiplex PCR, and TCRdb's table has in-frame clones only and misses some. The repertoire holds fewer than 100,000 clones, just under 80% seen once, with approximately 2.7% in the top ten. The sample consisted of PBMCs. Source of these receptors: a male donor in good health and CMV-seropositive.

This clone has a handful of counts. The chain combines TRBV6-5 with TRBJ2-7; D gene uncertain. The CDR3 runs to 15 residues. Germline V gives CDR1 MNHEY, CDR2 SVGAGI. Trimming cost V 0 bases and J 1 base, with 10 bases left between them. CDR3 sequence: CASSYSFMLSYEQYF. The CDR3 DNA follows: TGTGCCAGCAGTTACTCGTTTATGTTGTCCTACGAGCAGTACTTC.

CDR3 bases: TGTGCCAGCAGCTTGGTGGGGACAGTCGCCACCGAGCAGTACTTC. Translating gives CASSLVGTVATEQYF. V gene TRBV5-8 combines with J gene TRBJ2-7; 7 bases line up with TRBD1. V shed 0 bases, J shed 6 bases, and the junction held 9 bases outside the gene matches. The CDR3 loop spans 15 amino acids. Germline CDR1 SGHTS, CDR2 YDEGEE.

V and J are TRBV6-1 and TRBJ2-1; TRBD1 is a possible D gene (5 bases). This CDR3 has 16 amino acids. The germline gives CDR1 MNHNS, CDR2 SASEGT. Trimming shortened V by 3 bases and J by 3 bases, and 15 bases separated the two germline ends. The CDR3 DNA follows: TGTGCCAGCAGTGATGGGGCGCGGAAAGGCTACAATGAGCAGTTCTTC. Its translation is CASSDGARKGYNEQFF.

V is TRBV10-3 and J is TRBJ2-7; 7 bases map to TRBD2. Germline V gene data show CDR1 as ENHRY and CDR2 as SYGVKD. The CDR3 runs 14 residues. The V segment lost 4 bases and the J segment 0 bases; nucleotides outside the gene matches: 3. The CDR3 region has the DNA TGTGCCATCAGTGTGGGGACTATCTCCTACGAGCAGTACTTC. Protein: CAISVGTISYEQYF.

CDR3 sequence (DNA): TGTGCCAGCAGTGAGGAGGGAGTCTATGAAAAACTGTTTTTT. Protein: CASSEEGVYEKLFF. This chain joins TRBV2 and TRBJ1-4; D gene ambiguous. V dropped 3 bases and J dropped 6 bases, with 11 bases sitting between them. In germline, CDR1 is SNHLY, CDR2 FYNNEI. The CDR3 consists of 14 residues.

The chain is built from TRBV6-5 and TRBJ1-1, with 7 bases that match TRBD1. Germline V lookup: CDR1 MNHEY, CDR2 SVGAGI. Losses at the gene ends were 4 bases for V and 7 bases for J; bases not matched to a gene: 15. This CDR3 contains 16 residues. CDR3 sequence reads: CASSSQTAAGGGEAFF. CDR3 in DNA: TGTGCCAGCAGTTCGCAGACCGCGGCAGGGGGAGGTGAAGCTTTCTTT.

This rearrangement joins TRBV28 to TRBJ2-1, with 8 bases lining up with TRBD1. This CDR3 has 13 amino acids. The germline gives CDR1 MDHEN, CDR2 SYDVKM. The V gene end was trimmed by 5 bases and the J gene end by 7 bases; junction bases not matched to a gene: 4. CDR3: CASSRTGSNEQFF. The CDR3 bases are TGTGCCAGCAGTCGGACAGGGTCAAATGAGCAGTTCTTC.

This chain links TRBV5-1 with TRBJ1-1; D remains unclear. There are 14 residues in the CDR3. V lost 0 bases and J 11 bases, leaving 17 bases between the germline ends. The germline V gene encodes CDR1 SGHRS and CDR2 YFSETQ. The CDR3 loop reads CASSLDRSPVLAFF. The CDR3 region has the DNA TGCGCCAGCAGCTTGGACCGGAGCCCGGTGTTGGCTTTCTTT.

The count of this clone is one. This CDR3 is CATSRTRRPSGSNEQFF. CDR3 coding DNA: TGTGCCACCAGCAGAACCAGGCGACCTAGCGGGAGCAATGAGCAGTTCTTC. The genes are TRBV15 and TRBJ2-1; TRBD2 matches 10 bases. Germline trimming cut 2 bases from V and 6 bases from J; bases unmatched to any gene: 10. The CDR3 length is 17 residues. Germline CDR1 LNHNV, CDR2 YYDKDF (reference sequence).

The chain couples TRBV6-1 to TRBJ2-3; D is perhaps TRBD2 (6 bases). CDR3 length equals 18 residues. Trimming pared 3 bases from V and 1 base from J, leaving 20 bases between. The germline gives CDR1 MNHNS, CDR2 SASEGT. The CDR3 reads CASSDGRVGGTRTDTQYF. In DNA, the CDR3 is TGTGCCAGCAGTGATGGAAGGGTCGGCGGGACCCGCACAGATACGCAGTATTTT.

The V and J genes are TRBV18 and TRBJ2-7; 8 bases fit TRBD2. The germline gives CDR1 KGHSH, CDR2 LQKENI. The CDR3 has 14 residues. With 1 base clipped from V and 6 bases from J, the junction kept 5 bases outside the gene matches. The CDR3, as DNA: TGTGCCAGCTCACCACTACGTAGCGGGATCGAGCAGTACTTC. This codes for CASSPLRSGIEQYF.

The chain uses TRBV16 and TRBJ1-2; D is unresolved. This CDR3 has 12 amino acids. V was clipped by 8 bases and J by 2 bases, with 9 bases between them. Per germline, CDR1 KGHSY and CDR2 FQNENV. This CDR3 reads CASPAGNYGYTF. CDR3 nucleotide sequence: TGTGCCAGCCCCGCCGGGAACTATGGCTACACCTTC.

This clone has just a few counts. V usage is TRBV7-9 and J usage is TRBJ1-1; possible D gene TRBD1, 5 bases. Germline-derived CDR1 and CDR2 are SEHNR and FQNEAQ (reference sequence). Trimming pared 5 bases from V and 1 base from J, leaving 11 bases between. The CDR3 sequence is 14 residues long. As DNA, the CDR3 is TGTGCCAGCAGCCCAGGACAAAAGAACACTGAAGCTTTCTTT. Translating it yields CASSPGQKNTEAFF. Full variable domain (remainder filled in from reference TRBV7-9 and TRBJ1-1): DTGVSQNPRHKITKRGQNVTFRCDPISEHNRLYWYRQTLGQGPEFLTYFQNEAQLEKSRLLSDRFSAERPKGSFSTLEIQRTEQGDSAMYLCASSPGQKNTEAFFGQGTRLTVV.